The source of this T cell receptor (beta chain) is a study of blood T cells in healthy people across ages. A second 7 to 11 cycle PCR used barcoded and J-beta primers. A single record per CDR3 protein comes from TCRdb applying MiXCR to the 5' RACE reads. The sample has around 1.7 million distinct CDR3 sequences, under 30% seen once; the top ten hold roughly 8%. Trimming removed 4 bases from V and 5 bases from J, with 17 bases in between. CDR1 and CDR2 from the germline V gene are MGHRA and YSYEKL. The CDR3 loop spans 15 amino acids. This clonotype was observed a handful of times. This clonotype was obtained from a woman aged 25 to 39 in good health. The rearrangement joins TRBV4-1 to TRBJ1-2; the D is unclear. The sequenced material came from blood. Here the CDR3 DNA reads TGCGCCAGCAGCCCTAGGGAACAGCGCTCTTATGGCTACACCTTC. It translates to CASSPREQRSYGYTF.